Each of the 7 T cell receptor beta chains below was sequenced from the same sample in a study of blood T cell repertoires in COVID-19. The repertoire was sequenced with immunoSEQ multiplex PCR; TCRdb's copy has only in-frame clones and lacks some. The sample yields about 170,000 clones, over 80% seen once. The sample taken for sequencing was peripheral blood. These receptors were taken from a woman of 80 years or more with COVID-19, enrolled during active disease.

V gene TRBV29-1 combines with J gene TRBJ2-1; 7 bases agree with TRBD1. Germline V gene data show CDR1 as SQVTM and CDR2 as ANQGSEA. V lost 6 bases to trimming and J lost 0 bases; unmatched junction nucleotides: 5. There are 14 residues in the CDR3. The CDR3, as DNA: TGCAGCGTACAGGGGAAGGGCTCCTACAATGAGCAGTTCTTC. Translated: CSVQGKGSYNEQFF.

This clone came up once. The chain carries TRBV5-1 and TRBJ1-3, with D unclear. Germline assignment: CDR1 SGHRS and CDR2 YFSETQ. The CDR3 length is 16 residues. The germline V and J ends were trimmed by 0 bases and 1 base, with 11 bases remaining between them. The CDR3 region is CASSLDGTISGNTIYF. CDR3 nucleotides: TGCGCCAGCAGCTTGGACGGTACTATATCTGGAAACACCATATATTTT.

The chain employs TRBV6-5 and TRBJ1-2; 8 bases align to TRBD1. The CDR3 length is 14 residues. Germline V lookup: CDR1 MNHEY, CDR2 SVGAGI. The junction had 4 bases not matched to a gene; V was cut back by 3 bases and J by 4 bases. As DNA, the CDR3 is TGTGCCAGCAGTTATTCAGGGGGCATCTATGGCTACACCTTC. It codes for CASSYSGGIYGYTF.

The genes are TRBV9 and TRBJ2-1; 7 bases map to TRBD2. CDR3 size: 14 residues. The V and J ends lost 0 bases and 8 bases, in that order; junction bases with no gene match: 5. The germline CDR1 and CDR2 sequences are SGDLS and YYNGEE. The CDR3 region is CASSVAWGGHEQFF. DNA of the CDR3: TGTGCCAGCAGCGTAGCCTGGGGGGGTCATGAGCAGTTCTTC.

This clone has only a few counts. Other DNA sequences in this sample translate to the same CDR3. This chain joins TRBV12-3 or TRBV12-4 and TRBJ1-2; TRBD1 might be the D (5 bases). The CDR3 totals 12 residues. V was trimmed by 1 base and J by 7 bases, leaving 7 bases between them. CDR3 amino acids: CASSLGGGGYTF. CDR3 DNA: TGTGCCAGCAGTTTAGGGGGGGGTGGCTACACCTTC.

This chain uses TRBV4-1 with TRBJ1-2, with a tentative D call TRBD1 (5 bases). This CDR3 has 15 residues. CDR1 MGHRA and CDR2 YSYEKL come from the germline V gene. Trimming removed 0 bases from V and 4 bases from J, with 12 bases in between. The CDR3 DNA reads TGCGCCAGCAGCCAAGAGATCCAGGGTACCTATGGCTACACCTTC. Its protein is CASSQEIQGTYGYTF.

A word on this clone: The junction differs from germline at one of its ends, possibly a read error. The chain employs TRBV5-1 and TRBJ1-6; TRBD1 matches 10 bases. The CDR3 consists of 15 residues. Germline V CDR1 and CDR2: SGHRS, YFSETQ. As DNA, the CDR3 is TGCGCCAGCAGCGCGGGGACAGGGGATAATTCACCCCTCCATTTT. Its translation: CASSAGTGDNSPLHF.